This passage covers 30 T cell receptor beta chains from one sample sequenced in a study of type 1 regulatory T cells. TCRdb reprocessed the reads via MiXCR and lists one record per CDR3 protein. The sample has 35,000 to 50,000 distinct CDR3 sequences; more than 10% are singletons. The antigens these receptors bind are not known. Sequencing was performed on cultured non-Tr1 T cells, either the whole culture or a sorted T cell fraction (not recorded which). The receptors were gathered from a human donor in good health.

This clonotype was recorded at least ten times. The CDR3 here is CASSPAAGTDFTEAFF. The CDR3 nucleotides are TGCGCCAGCAGCCCGGCCGCCGGGACAGACTTCACTGAAGCTTTCTTT. This chain uses TRBV5-1 with TRBJ1-1; 7 bases agree with TRBD1. The germline V gene encodes CDR1 SGHRS and CDR2 YFSETQ. V dropped 4 bases and J dropped 4; count of bases not matched to a gene: 13. CDR3 size: 16 residues.

About this clonotype: This may arise from a read error, as a much more abundant clone is one base away. The chain recombines TRBV7-9 with TRBJ1-1, with D unresolved. Germline values: CDR1 SEHNR, CDR2 FQNEAQ (reference sequence). The CDR3 extends over 14 amino acids. The CDR3 DNA reads TGTGCCGGCAGCTTAGGGAGCGGGCGGAGTGAAGCTTTCTTT. Translating gives CAGSLGSGRSEAFF.

Notes on this clonotype: A much larger clone lies a single base off, so this may be a read error. V usage is TRBV5-5 and J usage is TRBJ1-5; D not resolved. The CDR3 totals 15 residues. In germline, CDR1 is SGHKS, CDR2 YYEKEE (reference sequence). As DNA, the CDR3 is TGTGCCGGCAGCTTCGACGATTATAGCAATCAGCCCCAGCATTTT. Translating it yields CAGSFDDYSNQPQHF. Full variable domain (outside the CDR3, taken from reference TRBV5-5 and TRBJ1-5): DAGVTQSPTHLIKTRGQQVTLRCSPISGHKSVSWYQQVLGQGPQFIFQYYEKEERGRGNFPDRFSARQFPNYSSELNVNALLLGDSALYLCAGSFDDYSNQPQHFGDGTRLSIL.

This clonotype was observed at least ten times. The rearrangement joins TRBV20-1 to TRBJ2-3, with D maybe TRBD1 (6 bases). Germline-derived CDR1 and CDR2 are DFQATT and SNEGSKA (reference sequence). V was clipped by 1 base and J by 8 bases, with 10 bases between them. The CDR3 is 12 residues long. The CDR3, as DNA: TGCAGTGCTAGAGTGGCAGGGGTTACGCAGTATTTT. Its protein product is CSARVAGVTQYF.

This chain joins TRBV6-2 or TRBV6-3 and TRBJ2-2; D gene ambiguous. Germline V lookup: CDR1 MNHEY, CDR2 SVGEGT. V shed 5 bases and J shed 2 bases, with 6 bases lying between them. This CDR3 is 13 amino acids long. This chain's CDR3 is CASSPINTGELFF. In nucleotides, the CDR3 is TGTGCCAGCAGTCCTATTAACACCGGGGAGCTGTTTTTT.

In regard to this clonotype: This may come from a read error, since a much larger clone is one base off. The genes are TRBV29-1 and TRBJ2-7, with a tentative D call TRBD2 (5 bases). The germline V gene has CDR1 SQVTM and CDR2 ANQGSEA. The length of the CDR3 is 11 residues. CDR3 nucleotides: TGCAACGTTCGGTCGGGGTACGAGCAGTACTTC. Translation: CNVRSGYEQYF.

The sample holds a few counts of this clonotype. The V call is TRBV4-3, the J call TRBJ2-7, with D unclear. The V end was cut by 0 bases, the J end by 6 bases, with 6 bases between. The germline V gene has CDR1 LGHNA and CDR2 YSLEER. The CDR3 runs to 12 residues. The CDR3 nucleotides are TGCGCCAGCAGCCAAGATTGGGGCGAGCAGTACTTC. Its translation: CASSQDWGEQYF.

The chain recombines TRBV6-6 with TRBJ2-5, with D perhaps matching TRBD2 (5 bases). Trimming shortened V by 7 bases and J by 1 base, and 10 bases separated the two germline ends. Germline V gives CDR1 MNHNY, CDR2 SVGAGI (reference sequence). This CDR3 comprises 13 residues. The CDR3 loop is CASIRGLQETQYF. In DNA, the CDR3 is TGTGCCAGCATCAGAGGACTCCAAGAGACCCAGTACTTC.

This clonotype was observed at least ten times. The rearrangement joins TRBV20-1 to TRBJ2-3, with D perhaps TRBD2 (5 bases). There are 14 residues in the CDR3. Germline values: CDR1 DFQATT, CDR2 SNEGSKA (reference sequence). V gave up 5 bases and J gave up 4 bases, with 16 bases separating them. CDR3 sequence (DNA): TGCAGTGCTCGCGGGCTCAGTTTCCCAGATACGCAGTATTTT. Protein product: CSARGLSFPDTQYF.

This clonotype was detected a few times. The chain combines TRBV7-2 with TRBJ2-5; 7 nucleotides match TRBD1. Germline CDR1 SGHTA, CDR2 FQGNSA. The J segment lost 4 bases and the V segment lost 6 bases, leaving 5 bases of the junction unmatched. CDR3 size: 13 residues. DNA of the CDR3: TGTGCCAGCAGAGGACAGGTATCAGAGACCCAGTACTTC. Residues: CASRGQVSETQYF.

In its sample, this clonotype was seen a few times. The genes are TRBV7-3 and TRBJ2-5; 9 nucleotides align to TRBD2. The length of the CDR3 is 18 residues. The J segment lost 4 bases and the V segment lost 4 bases, leaving 16 bases of the junction unmatched. Germline V gene lookup returns CDR1 SGHTA and CDR2 FQGTGA. The CDR3 region has the DNA TGTGCCAGCAGCTCAAGGATGAGGACTAGCGATGGAGGAGAGACCCAGTACTTC. It yields the protein CASSSRMRTSDGGETQYF.

The CDR3 loop reads CSATINTGELFF. CDR3 bases: TGCAGTGCTACAATTAACACCGGGGAGCTGTTTTTT. The rearrangement uses TRBV20-1 and TRBJ2-2; D is ambiguous. V was cut by 4 bases and J by 2 bases, with 5 bases left in between. CDR1 is DFQATT, CDR2 SNEGSKA, per germline (reference sequence). The CDR3 is 12 residues long.

In its sample, this clonotype was seen many times. The rearrangement links TRBV12-3 or TRBV12-4 to TRBJ1-4, with 7 bases fitting TRBD1. The CDR3 loop spans 13 amino acids. V gave up 6 bases and J gave up 3 bases; unmatched junction bases: 1. The DNA of the CDR3 is TGTGCCAGCAGGGGACAGCCTAATGAAAAACTGTTTTTT. As protein: CASRGQPNEKLFF.

A few counts support this clonotype. J is TRBJ2-7 and V is TRBV18; D perhaps matches TRBD2 (5 bases). The CDR3 is made up of 15 amino acids. CDR1 is KGHSH and CDR2 is LQKENI in the germline V gene. Trimming stripped 2 bases from V and 7 bases from J, with 18 bases between. CDR3 loop: CASSPGVTSGSEQYF. The CDR3 bases are TGTGCCAGCTCACCAGGGGTCACTAGTGGGTCGGAGCAGTACTTC.

This clonotype has more than one count but fewer than ten. The chain has TRBV7-3 and TRBJ2-1; 9 bases map to TRBD1. Germline-derived CDR1 and CDR2 are SGHTA and FQGTGA. V lost 5 bases, J lost 7 bases, and 9 bases stayed unmatched. CDR3 length: 15 amino acids. CDR3 sequence reads: CASSPGTGRVNEQFF. The CDR3 coding sequence is TGTGCCAGCAGCCCAGGGACAGGGAGGGTAAATGAGCAGTTCTTC. Full variable domain (remainder filled in from reference TRBV7-3 and TRBJ2-1): GAGVSQTPSNKVTEKGKYVELRCDPISGHTALYWYRQSLGQGPEFLIYFQGTGAADDSGLPNDRFFAVRPEGSVSTLKIQRTERGDSAVYLCASSPGTGRVNEQFFGPGTRLTVL.

In its sample, this clonotype was seen many times. DNA for the CDR3: TGTGCCATCAGTGAGTCAGACAGTTCCCTCCACTTT. Translated, it gives CAISESDSSLHF. The V gene is TRBV10-3, the J gene TRBJ1-6; possibly TRBD1 for D (5 bases). V was shortened by 0 bases and J by 14 bases, with 8 bases between the two germline ends. The CDR3 totals 12 residues. Germline-derived CDR1 and CDR2 are ENHRY and SYGVKD.

This clonotype was counted once. The V gene is TRBV5-1, the J gene TRBJ2-6; no firm D call. V lost 0 bases, J lost 0 bases, and 7 bases lay in between. Germline CDR1 and CDR2: SGHRS and YFSETQ. This CDR3 has 16 amino acids. CDR3 DNA sequence: TGCGCCAGCAGCTTGGACCCCCTCTCTGGGGCCAACGTCCTGACTTTC. It yields the protein CASSLDPLSGANVLTF. Combining the CDR3 with reference TRBV5-1 and TRBJ2-6 gives the whole variable domain KAGVTQTPRYLIKTRGQQVTLSCSPISGHRSVSWYQQTPGQGLQFLFEYFSETQRNKGNFPGRFSGRQFSNSRSEMNVSTLELGDSALYLCASSLDPLSGANVLTFGAGSRLTVL.

The table lists this clonotype with many counts. The chain couples TRBV20-1 to TRBJ1-4; perhaps TRBD1 as D (6 bases). V was shortened by 5 bases and J by 7 bases, with 14 bases between the two germline ends. Germline V gene sequence: CDR1 DFQATT, CDR2 SNEGSKA (reference sequence). The CDR3 extends over 13 amino acids. The CDR3 protein is CSASGVGLEKLFF. In DNA, the CDR3 is TGCAGTGCTTCAGGGGTCGGCCTTGAAAAACTGTTTTTT.

This rearrangement joins TRBV7-9 to TRBJ2-2; 9 bases are a match to TRBD2. Trimming removed 6 bases from V and 6 bases from J; junction bases left unmatched: 8. This CDR3 spans 15 amino acids. Germline values: CDR1 SEHNR, CDR2 FQNEAQ (reference sequence). Written as DNA, the CDR3 is TGTGCCAGCAGGGCCAAAGCGGGAGGAGCCGGGGAGCTGTTTTTT. Amino acid sequence: CASRAKAGGAGELFF. Based on the CDR3 plus reference TRBV7-9 and TRBJ2-2, the full variable domain is DTGVSQNPRHKITKRGQNVTFRCDPISEHNRLYWYRQTLGQGPEFLTYFQNEAQLEKSRLLSDRFSAERPKGSFSTLEIQRTEQGDSAMYLCASRAKAGGAGELFFGEGSRLTVL.

This clonotype was seen more than once but under ten times. V usage is TRBV18 and J usage is TRBJ2-1; 14 positions agree with TRBD2. CDR3 length: 15 amino acids. Germline trimming cut 3 bases from V and 9 bases from J; bases unmatched to any gene: 4. Germline CDR1 KGHSH, CDR2 LQKENI. The CDR3 nucleotides read TGTGCCAGCTCACCCGGAGGGACTAGCGGGAGTGAGCAGTTCTTC. Encoded protein: CASSPGGTSGSEQFF.

The chain couples TRBV6-6 to TRBJ2-2, with D perhaps given as TRBD1 or TRBD2 (5 bases each). Germline values: CDR1 MNHNY, CDR2 SVGAGI (reference sequence). The CDR3 runs 15 residues. Trimming left V 5 bases short and J 3 bases short, with 13 bases between. This chain's CDR3 is CASSTTGTHTGELFF. CDR3 nucleotides: TGTGCCAGCAGTACCACCGGGACCCACACCGGGGAGCTGTTTTTT.

This clonotype was counted between two and nine times. The V and J genes are TRBV9 and TRBJ1-4; tentatively, D is TRBD1 (6 bases). CDR1 SGDLS and CDR2 YYNGEE come from the germline V gene. The CDR3 is 16 amino acids. The ends were cut back, 4 bases at V and 0 bases at J, with 13 bases in the middle. CDR3 nucleotides: TGTGCCAGCAGCCCCAGACAGGTTGCAACTAATGAAAAACTGTTTTTT. Amino acids: CASSPRQVATNEKLFF.

This clonotype was counted a few times. The chain combines TRBV18 with TRBJ2-3, with 8 bases that match TRBD2. The CDR3 is made up of 14 amino acids. CDR1 is KGHSH, CDR2 LQKENI, per germline. J lost 5 bases, V lost 3 bases, and 4 bases had no gene match. Here the CDR3 reads CASSPKAGGDTQYF. The DNA for the CDR3 is TGTGCCAGCTCACCGAAGGCGGGAGGAGATACGCAGTATTTT.

This clonotype was recorded many times. The rearrangement uses TRBV6-2 or TRBV6-3 and TRBJ2-1, with 9 bases fitting TRBD2. This CDR3 is 15 amino acids long. Trimming took 6 bases from V and 9 from J; bases not matched to a gene: 12. CDR1 and CDR2 (germline): MNHEY, SVGEGT. CDR3 amino acids: CASSPTGLAIAEQFF. The CDR3 DNA is TGTGCCAGCAGCCCAACAGGACTAGCGATCGCTGAGCAGTTCTTC.

This clonotype was counted at least ten times. This chain joins TRBV28 and TRBJ1-1; D ambiguous. V lost 6 bases and J lost 1, with 6 bases in between. Germline CDR1 reads MDHEN; CDR2 reads SYDVKM. CDR3 length: 12 amino acids. The CDR3 reads CASRYKNTEAFF. CDR3 sequence (DNA): TGTGCCAGCAGGTACAAGAACACTGAAGCTTTCTTT.

In this sample, this clonotype turned up many times. This chain links TRBV12-3 or TRBV12-4 with TRBJ2-7, with TRBD1 matching over 10 bases. V shed 2 bases and J 0 bases; nucleotides not matched to a gene: 1. The CDR3 totals 15 residues. CDR3 in DNA: TGTGCCAGCAGTTTAAGGGACAGGGGCTCCTACGAGCAGTACTTC. It encodes CASSLRDRGSYEQYF.

CDR3: CASSPGLVGPYEQYF. The CDR3 DNA reads TGCGCCAGCAGCCCCGGTCTTGTTGGACCCTACGAGCAGTACTTC. The chain is built from TRBV5-1 and TRBJ2-7, with D unclear. V was shortened by 4 bases and J by 2 bases, with 16 bases between the two germline ends. The CDR3 consists of 15 residues. Germline lookup yields CDR1 SGHRS and CDR2 YFSETQ.

The V gene is TRBV19, the J gene TRBJ1-5; D is undetermined. V was clipped by 1 base and J by 4 bases, with 5 bases between them. This CDR3 has 13 amino acids. From germline, CDR1 is LNHDA and CDR2 SQIVND (reference sequence). The CDR3 nucleotides are TGTGCCAGTAGTATAGCGAGGAATCAGCCCCAGCATTTT. Translated: CASSIARNQPQHF.

This clonotype was found a few times. The rearrangement links TRBV4-1 to TRBJ2-3, with D perhaps TRBD1 or TRBD2 (5 bases each). V was cut by 2 bases and J by 4 bases, with 25 bases left in between. Germline V gene data show CDR1 as MGHRA and CDR2 as YSYEKL. The CDR3 length is 19 residues. DNA of the CDR3: TGCGCCAGCAGCCAATATCGTTCGTCCGGGACCGTCGGAGCAGATACGCAGTATTTT. It translates to CASSQYRSSGTVGADTQYF.

This chain links TRBV18 with TRBJ1-5, with unresolved D. This CDR3 has 13 amino acids. Germline assignment: CDR1 KGHSH and CDR2 LQKENI. V was trimmed by 3 bases and J by 0 bases, leaving 3 bases between them. The CDR3 region is CASSPHSNQPQHF. CDR3 DNA sequence: TGTGCCAGCTCACCCCATAGCAATCAGCCCCAGCATTTT.